The T cell receptor (beta chain) under discussion was sequenced for a study of blood T cell repertoires in COVID-19. Study information: Whether acute or convalescent, the COVID-19 samples came from the United States, Italy and Spain. The cDNA or gDNA used as material had been derived from T cells, B-cell-depleted T cells, or PBMCs.

TCRdb keeps only in-frame clones here, not all; method: immunoSEQ multiplex PCR. Among some 100,000 clones listed, approximately 80% were seen once. J gave up 7 bases and V 1 base, and 5 bases lay outside the gene matches. CDR3 length equals 15 residues. Germline loops: CDR1 LGHNA, CDR2 YNFKEQ. The rearrangement uses TRBV4-2 and TRBJ1-4, with TRBD1 matching 8 bases. The sequencing input was peripheral blood. The TCR originated in a human donor in a cohort sampled during active COVID-19. CDR3: CASSQADRGSEKLFF. The CDR3 coding sequence is TGTGCCAGCAGCCAAGCAGACAGGGGAAGTGAAAAACTGTTTTTT.